This T cell receptor (beta chain) comes out of a study of CD8 T cell repertoires and HIV-1 epitope variants. Points on this clone: Its antigen is undetermined.

V was pared by 3 bases and J by 10 bases, with 13 bases of the junction left unmatched. Germline V gives CDR1 LNHDA, CDR2 SQIVND (reference sequence). CDR3 size: 16 residues. TCRdb's table, derived via immunoSEQ multiplex PCR, lists solely in-frame clones and lacks some. The sample has fewer than 7,000 clones; 67% are singletons. This receptor was obtained from a male donor with HIV. The source material was cultured CD8+ T cells derived from PBMCs. The chain uses TRBV19 and TRBJ2-1, with 9 positions matching TRBD2. Here the CDR3 DNA reads TGTGCCAGTAGTATTACGGCGGGGGGGTCAGTACAGGAGCAGTTCTTC. This gives the protein CASSITAGGSVQEQFF.